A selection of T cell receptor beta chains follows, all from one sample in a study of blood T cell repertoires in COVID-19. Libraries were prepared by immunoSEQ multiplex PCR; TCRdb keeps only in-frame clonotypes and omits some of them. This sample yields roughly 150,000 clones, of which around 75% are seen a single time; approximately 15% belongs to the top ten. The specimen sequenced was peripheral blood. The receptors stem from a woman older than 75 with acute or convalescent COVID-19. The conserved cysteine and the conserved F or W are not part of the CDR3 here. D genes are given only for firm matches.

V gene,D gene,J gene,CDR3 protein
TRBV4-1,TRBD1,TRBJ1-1,ASSHRFRDRTNTEAF
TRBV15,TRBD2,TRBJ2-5,ATSRAGGRQETQY
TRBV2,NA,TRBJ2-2,ASTGGVGTGELF
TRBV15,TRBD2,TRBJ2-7,ATSRDGTSGGALVAQY
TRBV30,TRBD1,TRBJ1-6,AYGQAGGSYNSPLH
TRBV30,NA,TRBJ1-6,AWSEGEGSPLH
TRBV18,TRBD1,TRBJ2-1,ASSRTGTGAVNEQF
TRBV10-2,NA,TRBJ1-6,ASSDTGNYSPLH
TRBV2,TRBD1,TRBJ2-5,ASRTGGETQY
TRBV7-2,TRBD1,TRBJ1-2,ASSFGDRAYGYT
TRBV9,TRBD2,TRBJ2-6,ASSRTSGSGGANVLT